The clone carrying this T cell receptor beta chain was seen at least ten times. This specimen belongs to a study of T-cell reconstitution after alpha-beta-depleted transplantation in children. Unique molecular identifiers were built into the TCRbeta library. One entry per CDR3 protein results from TCRdb running MiXCR on the PCR reads. The repertoire has almost 400,000 distinct CDR3 sequences, 20% of them found once; the top ten carry around 4%. The clonotype originates from a human donor who donated a stem cell graft to a child with acute myeloid leukemia. The input for sequencing was PBMCs from the stem cell graft donor, taken from the stem cell graft.

CDR3 residues: CASSRDRGKLGYTF. CDR3 in DNA: TGTGCCAGCAGCCGGGACAGGGGAAAATTAGGCTACACCTTC. This sequence joins TRBV12-3 or TRBV12-4 and TRBJ1-2; 10 bases are a match to TRBD1. The CDR3 is 14 amino acids. J was trimmed by 8 bases and V by 6 bases; bases with no gene match: 9.